Detailed here is one T cell receptor (beta chain). What this receptor recognizes is not known. Per-base quality was not reported, and no clone a single base away is much larger than it. The cohort consisted of 666 healthy bone marrow donors. All cohort members were sampled while nominally healthy, although unrecorded immune exposures were likely present. The donor tested CMV seropositive, placing the donor among the 290 or so seropositive members of the cohort. Every donor gave a peripheral blood sample, and the peripheral blood mononuclear cells from that sample were used for TCR beta sequencing. Genomic DNA was extracted from the blood cell samples with the Qiagen DNeasy Blood Extraction Kit. This entry comes from a study of cytomegalovirus exposure and HLA in healthy donors (dated by TCRdb to between 2016 and 2019). Looking at the study overall: An earlier analysis of approximately 600 of the donors reported approximately 300 Gb of sequence data and 117 million unique TCR beta sequences from some 180 million T cells. Roughly 320 gigabases of sequencing data and around 85 million unique TCR sequences made up an early release that covered approximately 700 HLA-typed donors. Among the approximately 400 genotyped donors, about 85% belonged to the genetic ancestry cluster associated with self-reported Caucasian donors. The study aimed to test whether signatures of past pathogen exposure could be identified by cataloging public T cell receptors. The T cell repertoires of around 730 subjects were profiled by immunosequencing and related to cytomegalovirus serostatus. Along with the approximately 650-subject first cohort, a separate validation cohort of over a hundred different subjects was used. To predict cytomegalovirus infection status, the study combined high-throughput TCR immunosequencing, statistical association of individual TCRs with disease status, and machine learning. A later analysis re-examined previously published TCR beta repertoires from over 500 donors and added high-resolution HLA genotyping to investigate patterns of TCR occurrence. The later analysis used no new phenotypic data to find candidate immune exposures, relying instead on TCR beta sequences and their occurrence across donors. An earlier analysis of approximately 580 of the donors used high-throughput TCR beta sequencing to judge whether each TCR beta V gene segment behaved as functional or pseudogenic. Donor age, sex, ethnicity and CMV serostatus were compiled together with the repertoire data. Genome-wide SNP genotypes for about 60% of the roughly 700 donors were used in a later genetic analysis, which treated that subset as a discovery cohort. Every repertoire in the discovery cohort had been generated on one and the same sequencing platform. Both class I and class II loci were covered by HLA typing, at four-digit resolution. The number of typed donors differed by locus: 629-630 for A, B, C, DRB1 and DQB1; 522 for DQA1; approximately 600 for DPA1; and roughly 490 for DPB1. Roughly five DR-DQ haplotypes were handled as single units for association and clustering, since linkage in the cohort was strong. On average, roughly 250,000 unique TCR beta nucleotide sequences were sequenced per donor among a few hundred genotyped donors of the cohort, with 15% to 20% of those sequences being non-productive. Results the study describes overall, beyond this receptor: The study gave a list of 150 to 200 TCR beta chains associated with cytomegalovirus. A further reported finding was that TCR beta sequences accurately predicted the HLA-A and HLA-B alleles for most subjects in the first cohort. The only immune exposure information available for the cohort was CMV serostatus. A cluster of highly shared sequence variants was judged likely to be a technical artifact of the sequencing pipeline. Assigning TCR associations to individual alleles was difficult when HLA alleles, especially DR and DQ, strongly co-occurred. Because counts were too low, some 17 rarely observed V segments, including chromosome 9 orphons, were left out of the earlier analysis of approximately 500 of the donors. Most CMV-associated TCR beta chains appeared to be HLA-restricted in a later analysis, and the HLA associations seemed to be driven largely by CMV exposure. A later analysis associated 17,000 or so TCR beta sequences with specific HLA alleles at a false discovery rate of 0.05. In a later genetic analysis, fewer N-insertions in productive TCRs were reported among donors in an Asian-associated ancestry cluster than the approximately 630-donor mean. A few of the identified cytomegalovirus-associated TCR beta chains were confirmed in vitro to be specific for cytomegalovirus antigens. An association between a missense DCLRE1C variant and V-gene and J-gene trimming of TCR beta chains was found in a later genetic analysis and replicated in an independent cohort. Because some donors lacked HLA typing at each locus, the association tests relied only on the typed subset. Correlated functional status among segregating V segments might be attributable to linkage disequilibrium, but an unknown experimental factor could not be ruled out. The authors suggested that the approach could potentially be generalized to other disease states and immunological phenotypes. A later analysis found that HLA-associated TCR beta chains were more clonally expanded and had lower generation probabilities than equally common non-associated chains. The classifier was reported to diagnose cytomegalovirus status with high specificity and sensitivity in both the original and validation cohorts. Several of the top co-occurrence clusters appeared to be linked to parvovirus B19, influenza, CMV and Epstein-Barr virus, according to a later analysis. Broadly in line with IMGT annotations, most TCR beta V segments showed up in productive rearrangements about 87% or about 30% of the time in an earlier analysis of approximately 640 of the donors. Roughly uniform sequencing depth across donors was assumed in presence/absence analyses, although this assumption may not hold. Because the 87-base-pair reads could not distinguish some IMGT-functional V segments, including TRBV6-2 and TRBV6-3, those segments were excluded. Most TCR sequences were observed very rarely across donors, whereas some public TCRs were present in many individuals. In this cohort, only TCR beta chains were sequenced, and detectable features were limited by the absence of alpha or paired-chain data. According to a later analysis, TCR association rates differed among HLA loci, with DRB1 alleles showing the most associated TCRs and HLA-C alleles showing the fewest.

The method was the immunoSEQ multiplex PCR assay. The multiplex PCR relied on a mix of 60 forward primers for TCR Vbeta segments and 13 reverse primers for TCR Jbeta segments. Amplification of the CDR3 region of rearranged TCR beta genes was performed with a multiplex PCR assay on genomic DNA. On the Illumina HiSeq System, the amplified TCR beta libraries were sequenced as 87-base-pair reads. As for the authors' bioinformatics: A later analysis counted tens of millions of unique TCR beta chains across the 666 repertoires, and around 9.9 million of these chains were shared by at least two donors. Raw reads were error-corrected and collapsed into unique sequences by a nearest-neighbor algorithm in which closely related sequences were merged to remove PCR and sequencing errors. V, D and J gene segments were assigned by aligning CDR3 sequences to IMGT reference sequences. For a sequence to be retained, a match of at least six nucleotides was required to both a V gene segment and a J gene segment. A rearrangement was called productive if the CDR3 had no stop codons and remained in frame with V and J, and every other rearrangement was called non-productive. Following IMGT convention, CDR3 was defined as the stretch from the second conserved V-encoded cysteine up to the conserved J-encoded phenylalanine. The earlier analysis of about 590 of the donors excluded sequences that lacked an unambiguous match to a single V gene segment. An earlier analysis of about 590 of the donors classified V segments as functional when productive rearrangements were above 56.7% and as segregating when the standard deviation between donors was above 5%. A statistical classification framework was developed to diagnose cytomegalovirus status using the catalog of TCR beta chain sequences. In a later analysis, V and J genes were assigned by comparing TCR nucleotide sequences against IMGT/GENE-DB human TR gene sequences. The TCRdist pipeline was used in a later analysis to assign CDR3 sequences and most-parsimonious VDJ recombination scenarios. In a later analysis, each TCR beta chain was defined by its CDR3 amino acid sequence together with its V-gene family, and reads without a unique V-gene family were excluded. In a later analysis, nearly 600 highly shared, low-generation-probability nucleotide sequences were removed to address suspected cross-contamination and a sequencing artifact. In a later analysis, a clonal expansion index for each public chain was calculated from normalized within-repertoire ranks of inferred template counts. In a later analysis, generation probabilities were computed using a VDJ recombination model fitted to out-of-frame rearrangements, and the results were checked against IGoR. Hypergeometric tests were used in a later analysis to score TCR-TCR, TCR-HLA and TCR-CMV co-occurrence, with a repertoire-size bias correction applied to the TCR pairs. In a later analysis, false discovery rates were estimated by permuting HLA or CMV assignments 20 times. In a later analysis, co-occurring TCRs were grouped with DBSCAN, and TCRdist sequence similarity was added when clustering was performed within HLA-allele-positive subsets. Co-occurrence clustering excluded repertoires with fewer than 30,000 or more than 120,000 public chains, plus five with anomalous nucleotide sharing. Sourced from immuneACCESS, this table was stored by TCRdb with only in-frame sequences that have V and J called. A share of the clones is absent; for the studies checked, an unresolved V gene accounts for under half, and the remainder has no known explanation. D and trimming come from the DNA, and the V and J calls and clone size come from that table. In this sample the table shows some 100,000 clones, around 80% of which occur a single time. Clones ranked in the top ten supply 3.5% to 4.5% of the sample.

Deletion took 7 bases off V and 0 bases off J, with a span of 6 bases between the germline ends. The CDR3, cysteine through phenylalanine, is 13 amino acids long. Just the 39-base CDR3 DNA is kept, in frame starting at base 1. CDR1 and CDR2, looked up from the germline V gene, are MNHEY and SVGAGI. The TCR sequence derives from a female donor in good health and CMV-seropositive. Material: PBMCs. Recombination joined TRBV6-5 with TRBJ2-2; no D segment can be confidently identified. Here the CDR3 is given as CASTIPNTGELFF. The DNA reads as follows: TGTGCCAGCACTATTCCGAACACCGGGGAGCTGTTTTTT.